A selection of T cell receptor beta chains follows, all from one sample in a study of cytomegalovirus exposure and HLA in healthy donors. Profiling relied on immunoSEQ multiplex PCR, and the TCRdb table lists in-frame clones only, not all of them. The sample yields more than 75,000 clones, roughly 86% seen once. The sample taken for sequencing was PBMCs. The receptors shown here come from a woman between 18 and 29 years old in good health and CMV-seropositive. Each CDR3 is given with its conserved first and last residue. A D gene is named only where the DNA matches it firmly. Size is omitted from some rows. Given values are once, few, many or a class for expanded clones.

size: few
D: NA
V: TRBV28
J: TRBJ1-2
DNA: TGTGCCAGCAGGCGATCTAACTATGGCTACACCTTC
CDR3: CASRRSNYGYTF

size: once
D: NA
V: TRBV7-8
J: TRBJ2-7
DNA: TGTGCCAGCAGCGAACAGGGTCTACGCTCGGCCGAGCAGTACTTC
CDR3: CASSEQGLRSAEQYF

size: few
D: NA
V: TRBV15
J: TRBJ1-4
DNA: TGTGCCACCAGCATGCGGGACAATGAAAAACTGTTTTTT
CDR3: CATSMRDNEKLFF

size: NA
D: TRBD1
V: TRBV6-5
J: TRBJ2-5
DNA: TGTGCCAGCAGGCGGACAGGGGTGGGGGAGACCCAGTACTTC
CDR3: CASRRTGVGETQYF

size: NA
D: NA
V: TRBV4-1
J: TRBJ2-2
DNA: TGCGCCAGCAGCCAAGGGGCAGGGGCCATCGGGGAGCTGTTTTTT
CDR3: CASSQGAGAIGELFF

size: NA
D: TRBD1
V: TRBV6-1
J: TRBJ1-5
DNA: TGTGCCAGCAGTGGGCAGGGGGTGAAAAATCAGCCCCAGCATTTT
CDR3: CASSGQGVKNQPQHF

size: NA
D: TRBD1
V: TRBV7-3
J: TRBJ2-1
DNA: TGTGCCAGCAGCCCACAGGGGGGCGCCTACAATGAGCAGTTCTTC
CDR3: CASSPQGGAYNEQFF

size: NA
D: NA
V: TRBV19
J: TRBJ2-7
DNA: TGTGCCAGTAGTAACCAGGGTTACGAGCAGTACTTC
CDR3: CASSNQGYEQYF

size: once
D: NA
V: TRBV7-6
J: TRBJ2-7
DNA: TGTGCCAGCAGCGCGGGACCTATGGGGCCCTACGAGCAGTACTTC
CDR3: CASSAGPMGPYEQYF

size: NA
D: NA
V: TRBV5-1
J: TRBJ2-7
DNA: TGCGCCAGCAGCTTGGTTGGCAGCTCCTACGAGCAGTACTTC
CDR3: CASSLVGSSYEQYF

size: NA
D: TRBD1
V: TRBV7-3
J: TRBJ2-3
DNA: TGTGCCAGCAGCGCCAAACCGGGACAGGGTTCAGATACGCAGTATTTT
CDR3: CASSAKPGQGSDTQYF

size: NA
D: NA
V: TRBV5-1
J: TRBJ2-3
DNA: TGCGCCAGCAGTGTCCCGATCCGGACAGTGTCTAGCACAGATACGCAGTATTTT
CDR3: CASSVPIRTVSSTDTQYF

size: NA
D: TRBD2
V: TRBV28
J: TRBJ2-7
DNA: TGTGCCAGCAGTTTAATTGGGGGGGACGAGCAGTACTTC
CDR3: CASSLIGGDEQYF

size: NA
D: TRBD2
V: TRBV6-4
J: TRBJ2-3
DNA: TGTGCCAGCAGCAAGGAATCCAGCGGGGGGTCAGATACGCAGTATTTT
CDR3: CASSKESSGGSDTQYF

size: few
D: NA
V: TRBV6-5
J: TRBJ1-1
DNA: TGTGCCAGCAGTTACAACACCGAGAACACTGAAGCTTTCTTT
CDR3: CASSYNTENTEAFF

size: NA
D: NA
V: TRBV27
J: TRBJ2-7
DNA: TGTGCCAGCAGTTTATACAGCGGGACAACGGACTACGAGCAGTACTTC
CDR3: CASSLYSGTTDYEQYF

size: NA
D: NA
V: TRBV9
J: TRBJ2-7
DNA: TGTGCCAGCAGCCCCCGGACTATTCCCTCCTACGAGCAGTACTTC
CDR3: CASSPRTIPSYEQYF

size: NA
D: TRBD2
V: TRBV28
J: TRBJ2-1
DNA: TGTGCCAGCAGTTTAGACCCGTGGGGGGGTGGGTTCTTC
CDR3: CASSLDPWGGGFF

size: NA
D: TRBD1
V: TRBV27
J: TRBJ1-5
DNA: TGTGCCAGCAGTTTAAGAGGGGGCGAGGGTCAGCCCCAGCATTTT
CDR3: CASSLRGGEGQPQHF

size: NA
D: NA
V: TRBV27
J: TRBJ1-5
DNA: TGTGCCAGCAGTTTCCAGGGCAATCAGCCCCAGCATTTT
CDR3: CASSFQGNQPQHF

size: NA
D: TRBD2
V: TRBV7-3
J: TRBJ2-1
DNA: TGTGCCAGCAGCTCAGCGGGGTTTGGCTACAATGAGCAGTTCTTC
CDR3: CASSSAGFGYNEQFF

size: once
D: NA
V: TRBV6-5
J: TRBJ2-1
DNA: TGTGCCAGCACTAATGGGGAGGTCCCCTACAATGAGCAGTTCTTC
CDR3: CASTNGEVPYNEQFF